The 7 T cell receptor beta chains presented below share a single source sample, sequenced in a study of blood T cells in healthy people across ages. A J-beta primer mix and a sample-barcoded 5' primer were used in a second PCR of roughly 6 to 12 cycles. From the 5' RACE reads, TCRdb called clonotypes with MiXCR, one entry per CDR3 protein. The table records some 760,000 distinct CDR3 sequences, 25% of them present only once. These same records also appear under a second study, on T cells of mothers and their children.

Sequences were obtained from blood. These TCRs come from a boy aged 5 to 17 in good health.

The CDR3 spells CASSPTPEYEQYF. CDR3 nucleotide sequence: TGTGCCAGCAGCCCTACACCAGAGTACGAGCAGTACTTC. The chain couples TRBV27 to TRBJ2-1, with D hard to call. The end of the DNA fits TRBJ2-7 better, so the J call may be wrong. The CDR3 runs to 13 residues. CDR1 is MNHEY and CDR2 is SMNVEV in the germline V gene (reference sequence).

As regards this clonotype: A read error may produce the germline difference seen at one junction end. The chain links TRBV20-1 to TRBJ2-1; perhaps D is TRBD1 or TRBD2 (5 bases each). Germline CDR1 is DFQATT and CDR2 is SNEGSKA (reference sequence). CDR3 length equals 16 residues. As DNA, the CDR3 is TGCAGTGTTAGAGACTCCGGGACGAGCTCCTACAATGAGCAGTTCTTC. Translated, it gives CSVRDSGTSSYNEQFF.

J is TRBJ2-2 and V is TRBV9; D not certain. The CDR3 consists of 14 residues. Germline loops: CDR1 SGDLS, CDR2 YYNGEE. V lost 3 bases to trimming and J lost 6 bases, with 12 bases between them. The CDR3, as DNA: TGTGCCAGCAGCGGCGATGGGTTTGCCGGGGAGCTGTTTTTT. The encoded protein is CASSGDGFAGELFF.

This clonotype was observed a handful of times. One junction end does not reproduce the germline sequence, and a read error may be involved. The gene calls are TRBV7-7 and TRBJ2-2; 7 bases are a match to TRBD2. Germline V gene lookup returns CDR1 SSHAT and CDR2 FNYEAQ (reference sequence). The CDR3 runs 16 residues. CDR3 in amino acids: CASSLEQAGNTGELFF. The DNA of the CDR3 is TGTGCTAGCAGCTTAGAGCAAGCGGGAAACACCGGGGAGCTGTTTTTT.

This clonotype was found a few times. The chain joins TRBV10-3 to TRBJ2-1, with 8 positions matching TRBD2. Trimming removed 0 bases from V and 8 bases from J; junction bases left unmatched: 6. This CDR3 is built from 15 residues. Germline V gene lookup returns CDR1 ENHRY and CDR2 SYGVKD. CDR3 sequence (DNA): TGTGCCATCAGTGAGTCCTTACATAGCGGGGATGAGCAGTTCTTC. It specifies CAISESLHSGDEQFF.

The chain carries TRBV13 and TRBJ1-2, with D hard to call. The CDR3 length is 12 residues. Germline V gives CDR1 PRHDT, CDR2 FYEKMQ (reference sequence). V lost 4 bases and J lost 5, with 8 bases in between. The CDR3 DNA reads TGTGCCAGCAGCTCTAACTTATATGGCTACACCTTC. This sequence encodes CASSSNLYGYTF.

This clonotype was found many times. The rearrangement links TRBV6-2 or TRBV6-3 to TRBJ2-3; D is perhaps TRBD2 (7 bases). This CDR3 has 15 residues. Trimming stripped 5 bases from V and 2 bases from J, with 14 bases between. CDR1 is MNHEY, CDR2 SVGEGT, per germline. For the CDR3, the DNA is TGTGCCAGCAGTGACGGCGGGGGCTCCACAGATACGCAGTATTTT. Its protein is CASSDGGGSTDTQYF.